A selection of T cell receptor beta chains follows, all from one sample in a study of blood T cell repertoires in COVID-19. Only in-frame clones appear in the TCRdb table, and some are missing; sequencing was by immunoSEQ multiplex PCR. The profile shows around 300,000 clones, about nine tenths of them singletons. Sequencing input: PBMCs or T cells enriched from blood (not recorded which). The receptor set was obtained from a woman aged 25 to 39 who had recovered from COVID-19. Each CDR3 is given with its conserved first and last residue. The D gene is left open where the match is weak. Clone size is not always given. Where it is, it says once, few, many or a class for expanded clones.

clone_size	v_call	j_call	d_call	cdr3_aa	cdr3_nt
-	TRBV6-5	TRBJ2-7	TRBD2	CAIRSGSSGEQYF	TGTGCCATCCGTAGCGGGAGCTCGGGCGAGCAGTACTTC
-	TRBV2	TRBJ2-1	-	CASIGLFSYNEQFF	TGTGCCAGCATTGGACTATTCTCCTACAATGAGCAGTTCTTC
-	TRBV6-5	TRBJ2-1	-	CASTRGREQFF	TGTGCCAGCACCAGAGGTAGAGAGCAGTTCTTC
once	TRBV7-8	TRBJ1-2	-	CASSQTARGRHSNYGYTF	TGTGCCAGCAGCCAAACCGCTAGAGGGAGACACTCTAACTATGGCTACACCTTC
-	TRBV7-6	TRBJ2-3	TRBD1	CASSLGQGQYF	TGTGCCAGCAGCTTAGGACAGGGTCAATATTTT
few	TRBV5-1	TRBJ1-3	-	CASSYASGGNTIYF	TGCGCCAGCAGCTATGCCTCGGGTGGAAACACCATATATTTT
-	TRBV18	TRBJ2-7	TRBD2	CASSAGVNPFYEQYF	TGTGCCAGCTCTGCGGGGGTAAACCCCTTCTACGAGCAGTACTTC
-	TRBV6-5	TRBJ2-1	-	CASTPGGAGKDEQFF	TGTGCCAGCACCCCAGGTGGGGCAGGGAAGGATGAGCAGTTCTTC
-	TRBV29-1	TRBJ2-5	TRBD1	CSVEQGAHQETQYF	TGCAGCGTTGAACAGGGGGCACACCAAGAGACCCAGTACTTC
-	TRBV2	TRBJ1-1	-	CASDSGMNTEAFF	TGTGCCAGTGACAGTGGGATGAACACTGAAGCTTTCTTT
-	TRBV7-9	TRBJ2-5	-	CASSPNRETQYF	TGTGCCAGCAGCCCTAACAGGGAAACCCAGTACTTC
once	TRBV12-3/TRBV12-4	TRBJ2-3	-	CASSPTSTDTQYF	TGTGCCAGCAGTCCAACTAGCACAGATACGCAGTATTTT
-	TRBV4-1	TRBJ1-2	-	CASSQAGGGYGYTF	TGCGCCAGCAGCCAAGCGGGAGGGGGCTATGGCTACACCTTC
few	TRBV5-4	TRBJ1-2	-	CASSFFTGRGGYTF	TGTGCCAGCAGCTTTTTCACAGGGAGGGGTGGCTACACCTTC
once	TRBV30	TRBJ1-3	-	CAFDGSGLNTIYF	TGTGCCTTCGACGGGTCAGGGCTAAACACCATATATTTT
-	TRBV19	TRBJ1-5	TRBD1	CASSTRTGYNQPQHF	TGTGCCAGTAGTACTAGGACAGGGTATAATCAGCCCCAGCATTTT
-	TRBV19	TRBJ2-1	-	CASSIGGGEQFF	TGTGCCAGTAGTATAGGAGGAGGTGAGCAGTTCTTC
-	TRBV7-2	TRBJ2-3	-	CASSRNRGGETDTQYF	TGTGCCAGCAGTCGTAACAGGGGCGGGGAGACAGATACGCAGTATTTT
-	TRBV14	TRBJ2-7	TRBD2	CASSQGSSGIFLEQYF	TGTGCCAGCAGCCAAGGGTCTAGCGGGATATTTTTGGAGCAGTACTTC
-	TRBV7-2	TRBJ1-2	-	CASTESGTRYGYTF	TGTGCCAGCACCGAGTCCGGGACACGCTATGGCTACACCTTC
once	TRBV28	TRBJ2-3	TRBD1	CASSLTGGSITYTQYF	TGTGCCAGCAGCCTGACAGGGGGTTCCATTACTTATACGCAGTATTTT
-	TRBV24-1	TRBJ2-1	TRBD2	CATSDRGLASSYNEQFF	TGTGCCACCAGTGACCGAGGACTAGCGAGCTCCTACAATGAGCAGTTCTTC
-	TRBV7-3	TRBJ2-6	-	CASSLTAVSGANVLTF	TGTGCCAGCAGCTTAACGGCTGTCTCTGGGGCCAACGTCCTGACTTTC
-	TRBV7-2	TRBJ1-2	TRBD1	CASSLTGADPNYGYTF	TGTGCCAGCAGCTTAACAGGGGCCGATCCTAACTATGGCTACACCTTC
-	TRBV14	TRBJ1-2	TRBD1	CASSPIGTDWDLNYGYTF	TGTGCCAGCAGCCCGATAGGGACAGATTGGGACCTAAACTATGGCTACACCTTC
-	TRBV5-4	TRBJ2-1	TRBD1	CASSSGQNNEQFF	TGTGCCAGCAGCTCGGGACAGAACAATGAGCAGTTCTTC
-	TRBV6-2/TRBV6-3	TRBJ1-5	TRBD1	CASSSMGQETQPQHF	TGTGCCAGCAGTTCCATGGGACAGGAGACTCAGCCCCAGCATTTT
-	TRBV7-9	TRBJ1-6	-	CASSFPGTPLHF	TGTGCCAGCAGTTTCCCGGGGACACCCCTCCACTTT
-	TRBV12-3/TRBV12-4	TRBJ2-4	TRBD1	CASRGQGLGIQYF	TGTGCCAGCAGGGGACAGGGGTTGGGCATTCAGTACTTC
-	TRBV10-3	TRBJ2-3	-	CAISSTGADTQYF	TGTGCCATCAGTTCAACGGGGGCAGATACGCAGTATTTT
-	TRBV6-5	TRBJ1-2	-	CASSYSGLNYGYTF	TGTGCCAGCAGTTACTCGGGGCTAAACTATGGCTACACCTTC
-	TRBV2	TRBJ2-1	-	CASSEGETGSSYNEQFF	TGTGCCAGCAGTGAGGGTGAGACGGGAAGCTCCTACAATGAGCAGTTCTTC
few	TRBV15	TRBJ1-2	TRBD1	CATSRERTGLGYTF	TGTGCCACCAGCAGAGAGCGGACAGGACTTGGCTACACCTTC
-	TRBV2	TRBJ1-5	TRBD1	CASSPRTGSAQPQHF	TGTGCCAGCAGCCCTCGGACAGGGTCGGCTCAGCCCCAGCATTTT
-	TRBV15	TRBJ1-1	TRBD1	CATSPGNRGTEAFF	TGTGCCACCAGCCCAGGGAACAGGGGAACTGAAGCTTTCTTT
-	TRBV6-1	TRBJ2-1	-	CASSEQGNEQFF	TGTGCCAGCAGTGAACAGGGTAATGAGCAGTTCTTC
-	TRBV2	TRBJ2-7	TRBD2	CASRGLAGEQYF	TGTGCCAGCAGGGGACTAGCGGGGGAGCAGTACTTC